The rows below give T cell receptor beta chains drawn from one sample of a study of CD8+ T cells in alopecia areata. Clones were read by immunoSEQ multiplex PCR, and TCRdb kept only the in-frame ones, dropping some. There are roughly 98,000 clones in the sample; around 60% occur only once, and about 14% lies in the top ten. This specimen consisted of CD8+ T cells sorted from blood, obtained at week 4, from a patient treated with tofacitinib. These receptors were collected from a human donor with alopecia areata. CDR3s include the opening cysteine and the closing phenylalanine or tryptophan. The D gene is left open where the match is weak. Size values are once, few and many counts, or a class for expanded clones, and some rows have none.

clone size: -; D gene: -; V gene: TRBV7-2; J gene: TRBJ2-7; CDR3 length: 14; CDR3 protein: CASSGTPGSYEQYF; CDR3 DNA: TGTGCCAGCAGCGGCACACCTGGATCCTACGAGCAGTACTTC
clone size: -; D gene: -; V gene: TRBV6-5; J gene: TRBJ1-5; CDR3 length: 12; CDR3 protein: CASSNPGQPQHF; CDR3 DNA: TGTGCCAGCAGTAACCCAGGGCAGCCCCAGCATTTT
clone size: -; D gene: TRBD1; V gene: TRBV13; J gene: TRBJ1-2; CDR3 length: 14; CDR3 protein: CASSRLEGADGYTF; CDR3 DNA: TGTGCCAGCAGCCGCCTCGAGGGGGCGGATGGCTACACCTTC
clone size: -; D gene: -; V gene: TRBV27; J gene: TRBJ1-2; CDR3 length: 14; CDR3 protein: CASRGAAGYYGYTF; CDR3 DNA: TGTGCCAGCAGGGGTGCCGCAGGGTACTATGGCTACACCTTC
clone size: -; D gene: TRBD2; V gene: TRBV28; J gene: TRBJ2-1; CDR3 length: 13; CDR3 protein: CASRRTSVNEQFF; CDR3 DNA: TGTGCCAGCAGACGGACTAGCGTCAATGAGCAGTTCTTC
clone size: few; D gene: -; V gene: TRBV29-1; J gene: TRBJ2-3; CDR3 length: 14; CDR3 protein: CSVVPRFSTDTQYF; CDR3 DNA: TGCAGCGTTGTTCCCAGGTTCAGTACAGATACGCAGTATTTT
clone size: -; D gene: -; V gene: TRBV5-4; J gene: TRBJ2-3; CDR3 length: 12; CDR3 protein: CASSIYTDTQYF; CDR3 DNA: TGTGCCAGCAGCATATACACAGATACGCAGTATTTT
clone size: -; D gene: -; V gene: TRBV27; J gene: TRBJ2-1; CDR3 length: 14; CDR3 protein: CASSFASQVNEQFF; CDR3 DNA: TGTGCCAGCAGTTTTGCTAGTCAGGTTAATGAGCAGTTCTTC
clone size: -; D gene: TRBD1; V gene: TRBV5-6; J gene: TRBJ2-2; CDR3 length: 13; CDR3 protein: CASSPTGVGELFF; CDR3 DNA: TGTGCCAGCAGCCCGACAGGGGTCGGGGAGCTGTTTTTT
clone size: -; D gene: -; V gene: TRBV4-1; J gene: TRBJ1-5; CDR3 length: 16; CDR3 protein: CASSQERKRGDQPQHF; CDR3 DNA: TGCGCCAGCAGCCAAGAGAGGAAGCGGGGTGATCAGCCCCAGCATTTT
clone size: -; D gene: -; V gene: TRBV30; J gene: TRBJ1-1; CDR3 length: 14; CDR3 protein: CAWGWRGMNTEAFF; CDR3 DNA: TGTGCCTGGGGCTGGAGGGGGATGAACACTGAAGCTTTCTTT
clone size: -; D gene: TRBD1; V gene: TRBV29-1; J gene: TRBJ1-1; CDR3 length: 13; CDR3 protein: CSGRQGMNTEAFF; CDR3 DNA: TGCAGCGGGCGACAGGGGATGAACACTGAAGCTTTCTTT
clone size: -; D gene: TRBD1; V gene: TRBV7-6; J gene: TRBJ2-7; CDR3 length: 14; CDR3 protein: CASSLARQGYEQYF; CDR3 DNA: TGTGCCAGCAGCTTAGCGAGACAGGGCTACGAGCAGTACTTC
clone size: -; D gene: TRBD1; V gene: TRBV7-9; J gene: TRBJ2-3; CDR3 length: 16; CDR3 protein: CASSSPGTGKADTQYF; CDR3 DNA: TGTGCCAGCAGCTCCCCCGGGACAGGGAAAGCAGATACGCAGTATTTT
clone size: -; D gene: -; V gene: TRBV9; J gene: TRBJ2-5; CDR3 length: 15; CDR3 protein: CASSVGGGPQETQYF; CDR3 DNA: TGTGCCAGCAGCGTAGGTGGGGGACCACAAGAGACCCAGTACTTC
clone size: few; D gene: TRBD2; V gene: TRBV29-1; J gene: TRBJ2-1; CDR3 length: 12; CDR3 protein: CSGGGNYNEQFF; CDR3 DNA: TGCAGCGGGGGGGGTAACTACAATGAGCAGTTCTTC
clone size: -; D gene: -; V gene: TRBV30; J gene: TRBJ1-1; CDR3 length: 13; CDR3 protein: CAWSVMMNTEAFF; CDR3 DNA: TGTGCCTGGAGTGTTATGATGAACACTGAAGCTTTCTTT
clone size: -; D gene: -; V gene: TRBV7-9; J gene: TRBJ2-1; CDR3 length: 15; CDR3 protein: CASSPPSRGAAEQFF; CDR3 DNA: TGTGCCAGCAGCCCTCCATCGAGGGGGGCCGCTGAGCAGTTCTTC
clone size: -; D gene: TRBD2; V gene: TRBV25-1; J gene: TRBJ2-1; CDR3 length: 17; CDR3 protein: CASSDPKLAGVYNEQFF; CDR3 DNA: TGTGCCAGCAGTGATCCGAAACTAGCGGGAGTATACAATGAGCAGTTCTTC
clone size: -; D gene: -; V gene: TRBV5-1; J gene: TRBJ2-3; CDR3 length: 15; CDR3 protein: CASSLAGASTDTQYF; CDR3 DNA: TGCGCCAGCAGCTTGGCCGGGGCTAGCACAGATACGCAGTATTTT
clone size: few; D gene: TRBD2; V gene: TRBV9; J gene: TRBJ2-3; CDR3 length: 16; CDR3 protein: CASSVGSGRLTDTQYF; CDR3 DNA: TGTGCCAGCAGCGTAGGAAGCGGGAGACTCACAGATACGCAGTATTTT
clone size: -; D gene: -; V gene: TRBV4-3; J gene: TRBJ2-2; CDR3 length: 16; CDR3 protein: CASSWTGTANTGELFF; CDR3 DNA: TGCGCCAGCAGCTGGACCGGGACGGCGAACACCGGGGAGCTGTTTTTT
clone size: few; D gene: TRBD1; V gene: TRBV5-6; J gene: TRBJ1-1; CDR3 length: 15; CDR3 protein: CASTEGQGWHTEAFF; CDR3 DNA: TGTGCCAGCACCGAGGGACAGGGATGGCACACTGAAGCTTTCTTT
clone size: -; D gene: -; V gene: TRBV25-1; J gene: TRBJ1-1; CDR3 length: 15; CDR3 protein: CASSESGTSNTEAFF; CDR3 DNA: TGTGCCAGCAGTGAAAGCGGGACAAGCAACACTGAAGCTTTCTTT
clone size: -; D gene: -; V gene: TRBV6-5; J gene: TRBJ2-2; CDR3 length: 15; CDR3 protein: CASSYSNGGGGELFF; CDR3 DNA: TGTGCCAGCAGTTACTCGAACGGGGGCGGCGGGGAGCTGTTTTTT
clone size: -; D gene: TRBD1; V gene: TRBV29-1; J gene: TRBJ1-2; CDR3 length: 12; CDR3 protein: CSVEQGALGYTF; CDR3 DNA: TGCAGCGTTGAACAGGGGGCTCTTGGCTACACCTTC
clone size: -; D gene: -; V gene: TRBV27; J gene: TRBJ2-1; CDR3 length: 18; CDR3 protein: CASSLTRVTGSGFGEQFF; CDR3 DNA: TGTGCCAGCAGTTTAACGAGGGTGACGGGGAGCGGTTTCGGGGAGCAGTTCTTC
clone size: few; D gene: -; V gene: TRBV29-1; J gene: TRBJ2-4; CDR3 length: 14; CDR3 protein: CSVRGRRAKNIQYF; CDR3 DNA: TGCAGCGTGCGGGGACGGCGAGCCAAAAACATTCAGTACTTC
clone size: -; D gene: -; V gene: TRBV13; J gene: TRBJ1-1; CDR3 length: 12; CDR3 protein: CASSKSRTEAFF; CDR3 DNA: TGTGCCAGCAGTAAGTCCAGAACTGAAGCTTTCTTT
clone size: -; D gene: -; V gene: TRBV6-5; J gene: TRBJ2-3; CDR3 length: 15; CDR3 protein: CASRAGAGGTHTQYF; CDR3 DNA: TGTGCCAGCAGGGCGGGGGCAGGGGGGACCCATACGCAGTATTTT
clone size: -; D gene: TRBD2; V gene: TRBV7-9; J gene: TRBJ2-2; CDR3 length: 17; CDR3 protein: CASSLAYREVRTGELFF; CDR3 DNA: TGTGCCAGCAGCTTAGCATACCGGGAGGTACGGACCGGGGAGCTGTTTTTT
clone size: -; D gene: TRBD1; V gene: TRBV29-1; J gene: TRBJ2-7; CDR3 length: 14; CDR3 protein: CSVPGGPSSYEQYF; CDR3 DNA: TGCAGCGTGCCAGGGGGCCCGAGCTCCTACGAGCAGTACTTC
clone size: -; D gene: -; V gene: TRBV27; J gene: TRBJ2-7; CDR3 length: 13; CDR3 protein: CASSKGPLYEQYF; CDR3 DNA: TGTGCCAGCAGTAAGGGACCGCTCTACGAGCAGTACTTC
clone size: -; D gene: TRBD1; V gene: TRBV4-1; J gene: TRBJ1-2; CDR3 length: 16; CDR3 protein: CASSQEGGQGAYGYTF; CDR3 DNA: TGCGCCAGCAGCCAAGAAGGGGGACAGGGAGCCTATGGCTACACCTTC
clone size: -; D gene: -; V gene: TRBV27; J gene: TRBJ1-1; CDR3 length: 15; CDR3 protein: CASSLGPALNTEAFF; CDR3 DNA: TGTGCCAGCAGTTTAGGTCCAGCCTTGAACACTGAAGCTTTCTTT
clone size: -; D gene: -; V gene: TRBV20-1; J gene: TRBJ1-1; CDR3 length: 11; CDR3 protein: CSAPDGPEAFF; CDR3 DNA: TGCAGTGCTCCCGATGGTCCTGAAGCTTTCTTT
clone size: -; D gene: -; V gene: TRBV27; J gene: TRBJ2-7; CDR3 length: 16; CDR3 protein: CASSLSPGLSEYEQYF; CDR3 DNA: TGTGCCAGCAGTTTATCGCCCGGTCTCTCGGAGTACGAGCAGTACTTC
clone size: -; D gene: TRBD1; V gene: TRBV5-4; J gene: TRBJ2-7; CDR3 length: 14; CDR3 protein: CASSQGQGPYEQYF; CDR3 DNA: TGTGCCAGCAGCCAAGGACAGGGACCCTACGAGCAGTACTTC
clone size: few; D gene: TRBD1; V gene: TRBV5-1; J gene: TRBJ1-1; CDR3 length: 14; CDR3 protein: CASSWGQGNTEAFF; CDR3 DNA: TGCGCCAGCAGCTGGGGACAGGGGAACACTGAAGCTTTCTTT
clone size: -; D gene: -; V gene: TRBV7-9; J gene: TRBJ1-2; CDR3 length: 10; CDR3 protein: CASSSDGYTF; CDR3 DNA: TGTGCCAGCAGTTCGGACGGCTACACCTTC
clone size: -; D gene: -; V gene: TRBV11-2; J gene: TRBJ2-7; CDR3 length: 14; CDR3 protein: CASSPSVWPYEQYF; CDR3 DNA: TGTGCCAGCAGCCCCTCGGTCTGGCCCTACGAGCAGTACTTC
clone size: many; D gene: -; V gene: TRBV9; J gene: TRBJ1-4; CDR3 length: 14; CDR3 protein: CASSESATNEKLFF; CDR3 DNA: TGTGCCAGCAGCGAAAGTGCAACTAATGAAAAACTGTTTTTT
clone size: -; D gene: -; V gene: TRBV25-1; J gene: TRBJ2-7; CDR3 length: 14; CDR3 protein: CASSAEQPTYEQYF; CDR3 DNA: TGTGCCAGCAGTGCCGAACAACCGACCTACGAGCAGTACTTC
clone size: -; D gene: -; V gene: TRBV7-6; J gene: TRBJ2-3; CDR3 length: 13; CDR3 protein: CASSPDGTDTQYF; CDR3 DNA: TGTGCCAGCAGCCCGGATGGGACAGATACGCAGTATTTT
clone size: few; D gene: TRBD1; V gene: TRBV2; J gene: TRBJ2-7; CDR3 length: 14; CDR3 protein: CASREDRGRYEQYF; CDR3 DNA: TGTGCCAGCAGAGAGGACAGGGGGCGATACGAGCAGTACTTC
clone size: few; D gene: -; V gene: TRBV7-3; J gene: TRBJ2-3; CDR3 length: 12; CDR3 protein: CASSLGTDTQYF; CDR3 DNA: TGTGCCAGCAGCTTAGGCACAGATACGCAGTATTTT
clone size: few; D gene: -; V gene: TRBV14; J gene: TRBJ2-1; CDR3 length: 13; CDR3 protein: CASSQESYTEQFF; CDR3 DNA: TGTGCCAGCAGCCAAGAATCCTACACCGAGCAGTTCTTC
clone size: few; D gene: TRBD2; V gene: TRBV29-1; J gene: TRBJ2-2; CDR3 length: 16; CDR3 protein: CSVVLAGGSNTGELFF; CDR3 DNA: TGCAGCGTTGTGCTAGCGGGAGGTTCAAACACCGGGGAGCTGTTTTTT
clone size: few; D gene: -; V gene: TRBV25-1; J gene: TRBJ2-1; CDR3 length: 15; CDR3 protein: CASSVSRFSYNEQFF; CDR3 DNA: TGTGCCAGCAGTGTATCCAGGTTCTCCTACAATGAGCAGTTCTTC
clone size: once; D gene: TRBD2; V gene: TRBV27; J gene: TRBJ2-5; CDR3 length: 17; CDR3 protein: CASRITGTSFSGETQYF; CDR3 DNA: TGTGCCAGCAGGATCACCGGGACTAGCTTTTCGGGGGAGACCCAGTACTTC
clone size: -; D gene: TRBD2; V gene: TRBV6-5; J gene: TRBJ2-3; CDR3 length: 15; CDR3 protein: CASSPSGVLFDTQYF; CDR3 DNA: TGTGCCAGCAGCCCTAGCGGGGTCCTTTTTGATACGCAGTATTTT
clone size: once; D gene: TRBD1; V gene: TRBV30; J gene: TRBJ2-7; CDR3 length: 11; CDR3 protein: CARDRSYEQYF; CDR3 DNA: TGTGCCAGGGACAGGTCCTACGAGCAGTACTTC
clone size: -; D gene: -; V gene: TRBV5-1; J gene: TRBJ2-1; CDR3 length: 15; CDR3 protein: CASSSLWRDYNEQFF; CDR3 DNA: TGCGCCAGCAGCTCCCTGTGGAGGGATTACAATGAGCAGTTCTTC
clone size: -; D gene: TRBD2; V gene: TRBV29-1; J gene: TRBJ2-3; CDR3 length: 14; CDR3 protein: CSVDGLDEADTQYF; CDR3 DNA: TGCAGCGTTGATGGACTAGACGAGGCAGATACGCAGTATTTT
clone size: -; D gene: -; V gene: TRBV25-1; J gene: TRBJ1-1; CDR3 length: 11; CDR3 protein: CASSVGTEAFF; CDR3 DNA: TGTGCCAGCAGTGTGGGGACTGAAGCTTTCTTT